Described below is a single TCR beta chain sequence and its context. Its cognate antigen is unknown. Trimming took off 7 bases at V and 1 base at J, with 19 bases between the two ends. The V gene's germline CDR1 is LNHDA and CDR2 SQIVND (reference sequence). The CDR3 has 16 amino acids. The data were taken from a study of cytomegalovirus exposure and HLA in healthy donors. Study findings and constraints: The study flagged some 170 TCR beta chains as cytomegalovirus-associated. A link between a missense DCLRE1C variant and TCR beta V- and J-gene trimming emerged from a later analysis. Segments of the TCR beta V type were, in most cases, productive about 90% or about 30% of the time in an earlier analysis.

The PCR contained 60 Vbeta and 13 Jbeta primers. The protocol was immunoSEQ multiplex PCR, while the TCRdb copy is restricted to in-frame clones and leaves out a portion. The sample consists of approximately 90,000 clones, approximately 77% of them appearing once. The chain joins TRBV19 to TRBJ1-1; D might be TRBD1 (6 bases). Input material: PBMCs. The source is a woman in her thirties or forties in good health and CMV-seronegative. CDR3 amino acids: CASTRSGGHRNTEAFF. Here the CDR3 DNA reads TGTGCCAGTACCCGGTCGGGGGGGCACCGGAACACTGAAGCTTTCTTT.